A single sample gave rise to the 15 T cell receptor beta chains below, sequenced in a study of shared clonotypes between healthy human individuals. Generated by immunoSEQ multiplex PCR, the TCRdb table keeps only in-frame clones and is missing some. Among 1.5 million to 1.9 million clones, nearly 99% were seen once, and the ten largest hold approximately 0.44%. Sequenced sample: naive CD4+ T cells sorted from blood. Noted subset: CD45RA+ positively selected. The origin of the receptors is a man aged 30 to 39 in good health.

CDR3 DNA sequence: TGTGCCAGCAGCTTAGCACTAGCGTTCGGTGGTGAGCAGTTCTTC. It encodes CASSLALAFGGEQFF. This chain links TRBV11-3 with TRBJ2-1; 7 nucleotides line up with TRBD2. The germline V gene encodes CDR1 SGHNT and CDR2 YENEEA. V was clipped by 1 base and J by 9 bases; unmatched bases: 9. This CDR3 region has 15 residues.

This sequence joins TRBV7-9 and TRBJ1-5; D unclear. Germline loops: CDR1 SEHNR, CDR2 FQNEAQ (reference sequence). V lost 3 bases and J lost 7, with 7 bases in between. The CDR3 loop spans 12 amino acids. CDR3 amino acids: CASSFSEQPQHF. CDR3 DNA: TGTGCCAGCAGCTTTTCTGAGCAGCCCCAGCATTTT.

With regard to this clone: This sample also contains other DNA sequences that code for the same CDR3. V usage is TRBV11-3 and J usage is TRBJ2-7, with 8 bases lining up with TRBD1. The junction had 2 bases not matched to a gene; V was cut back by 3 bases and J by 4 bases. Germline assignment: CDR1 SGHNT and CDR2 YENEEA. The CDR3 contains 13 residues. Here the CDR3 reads CASSLRTGYEQYF. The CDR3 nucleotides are TGTGCCAGCAGCTTGCGGACAGGGTACGAGCAGTACTTC.

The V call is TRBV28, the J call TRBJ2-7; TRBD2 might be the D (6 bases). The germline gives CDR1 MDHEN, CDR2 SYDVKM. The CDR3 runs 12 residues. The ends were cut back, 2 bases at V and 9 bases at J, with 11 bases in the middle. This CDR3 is CASSLRREVQYF. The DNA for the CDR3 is TGTGCCAGCAGTTTACGGAGGGAGGTGCAGTACTTC.

This CDR3 is CASRRTDPYEQYF. The CDR3 nucleotides are TGTGCCAGCAGGAGGACAGACCCCTACGAGCAGTACTTC. The rearrangement uses TRBV6-6 and TRBJ2-7; D is perhaps TRBD1 (6 bases). CDR1 MNHNY and CDR2 SVGAGI come from the germline V gene (reference sequence). The V and J ends lost 6 bases and 2 bases respectively, with 11 bases between them. The CDR3 runs to 13 residues.

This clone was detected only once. This CDR3 is CASSQSPPGSTDTQYF. The CDR3 DNA sequence: TGCGCCAGCAGCCAAAGCCCTCCCGGGAGCACAGATACGCAGTATTTT. This chain links TRBV4-3 with TRBJ2-3; D gene unclear. This CDR3 is built from 16 residues. V dropped 2 bases and J dropped 0 bases, with 12 bases sitting between them. The germline gives CDR1 LGHNA, CDR2 YSLEER.

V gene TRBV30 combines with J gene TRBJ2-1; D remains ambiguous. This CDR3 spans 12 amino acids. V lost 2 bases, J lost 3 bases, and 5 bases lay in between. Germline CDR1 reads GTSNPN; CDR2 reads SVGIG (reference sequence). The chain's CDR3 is CAWSSSYNEQFF. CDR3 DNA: TGTGCCTGGAGTTCCAGCTACAATGAGCAGTTCTTC.

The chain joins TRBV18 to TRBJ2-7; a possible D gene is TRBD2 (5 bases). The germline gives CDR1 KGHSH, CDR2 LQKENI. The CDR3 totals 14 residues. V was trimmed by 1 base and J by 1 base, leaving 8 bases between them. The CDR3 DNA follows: TGTGCCAGCTCACCACTTAGCGCGTCCTACGAGCAGTACTTC. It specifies CASSPLSASYEQYF.

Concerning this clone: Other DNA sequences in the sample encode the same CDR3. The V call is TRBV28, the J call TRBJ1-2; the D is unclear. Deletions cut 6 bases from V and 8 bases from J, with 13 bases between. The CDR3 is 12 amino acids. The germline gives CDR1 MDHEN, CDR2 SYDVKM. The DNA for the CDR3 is TGTGCCAGCAGCCCGCCCGGGTCAGGCTACACCTTC. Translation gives CASSPPGSGYTF.

The CDR3 reads CASRDRLNTEAFF. DNA of the CDR3: TGTGCCAGCAGGGACCGATTGAACACTGAAGCTTTCTTT. The chain has TRBV6-5 and TRBJ1-1; D call uncertain. Germline CDR1 MNHEY, CDR2 SVGAGI. This CDR3 contains 13 residues. Trimming removed 6 bases at V and 0 bases at J, with 8 bases between.

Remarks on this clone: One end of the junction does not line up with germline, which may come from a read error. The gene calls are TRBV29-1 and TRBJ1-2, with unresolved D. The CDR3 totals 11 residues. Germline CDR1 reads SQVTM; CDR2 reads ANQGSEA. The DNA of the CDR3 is TGCAGCGTTGAATCTGGCTCCCCACTGGACTTC. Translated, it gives CSVESGSPLDF.

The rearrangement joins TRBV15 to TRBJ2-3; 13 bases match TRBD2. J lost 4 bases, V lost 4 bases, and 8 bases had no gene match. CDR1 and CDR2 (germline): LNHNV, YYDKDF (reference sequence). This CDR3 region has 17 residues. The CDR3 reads CATSTTLGLAGSDTQYF. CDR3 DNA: TGTGCCACCAGCACAACCCTGGGACTAGCGGGATCAGATACGCAGTATTTT. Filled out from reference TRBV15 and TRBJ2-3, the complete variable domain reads DAMVIQNPRYQVTQFGKPVTLSCSQTLNHNVMYWYQQKSSQAPKLLFHYYDKDFNNEADTPDNFQSRRPNTSFCFLDIRSPGLGDTAMYLCATSTTLGLAGSDTQYFGPGTRLTVL.

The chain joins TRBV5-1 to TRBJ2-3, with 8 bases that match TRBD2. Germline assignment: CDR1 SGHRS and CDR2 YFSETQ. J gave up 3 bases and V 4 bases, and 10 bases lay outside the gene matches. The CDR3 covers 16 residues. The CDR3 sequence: CASSRPPAGGTDTQYF. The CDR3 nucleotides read TGCGCCAGCAGCCGCCCCCCCGCGGGAGGTACAGATACGCAGTATTTT.

The CDR3 DNA reads as TGTGCCAGCAGCTTAGACCCGGGAGCAGGAAACACCATATATTTT. Protein: CASSLDPGAGNTIYF. The chain is built from TRBV11-2 and TRBJ1-3, with D unclear. The CDR3 consists of 15 residues. Germline CDR1 is SGHAT and CDR2 is FQNNGV. The germline V and J ends were trimmed by 0 bases and 4 bases, with 10 bases remaining between them.

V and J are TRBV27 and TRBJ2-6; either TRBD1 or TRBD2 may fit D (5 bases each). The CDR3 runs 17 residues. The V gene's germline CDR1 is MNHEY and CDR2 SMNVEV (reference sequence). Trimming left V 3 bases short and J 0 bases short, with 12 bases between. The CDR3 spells CASSFEGRFSGANVLTF. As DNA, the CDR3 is TGTGCCAGCAGTTTCGAGGGACGGTTCTCTGGGGCCAACGTCCTGACTTTC.